This T cell receptor beta chain emerged from a study of circulating CD8 cells and anti-PD-1 response in melanoma. About the study: Responders had complete or partial responses; non-responders had stable or progressive disease. Study-wide findings and caveats: At M1, fewer than 7% of TRB clonotypes appeared in multiple subsets. Expanded sorted subsets were checked for tumor reactivity using peptides. Experiments were generally run without replicates.

Four subsets defined by PD-1 and/or TIGIT were sorted from live CD3+CD8+TCRalphabeta+ cells. Germline assignment: CDR1 MDHEN and CDR2 SYDVKM. The V end was cut by 4 bases, the J end by 0 bases, with 7 bases between. The CDR3 sequence is 14 residues long. In this sample, this clonotype turned up a few times. Its antigen is still unknown. Using around 14 ng of total RNA, TCR libraries were made with the QIAseq Immune Repertoire TCR panel. TCRdb processed the reads anew with MiXCR; each CDR3 protein has one entry. The data show about 2,100 distinct CDR3 sequences, 7% to 8.5% seen once. The source material was CD8+ T cells from PBMCs, sampled at baseline or after one month of anti-PD-1 therapy (not recorded which). The chain recombines TRBV28 with TRBJ1-5; tentative D call: TRBD1 (5 bases). The clonotype originates from a human donor with melanoma. The CDR3 DNA is TGTGCCAGCAGTTGGGGGAATAGCAATCAGCCCCAGCATTTT. Encoded protein: CASSWGNSNQPQHF.